The T cell receptor (beta chain) described here comes from a study of control samples from healthy donors and cancer patients. The data were produced by immunoSEQ multiplex PCR, yet TCRdb's version contains in-frame clones alone and is incomplete. The sample shows 95,000 to 150,000 clones, around 89% of them seen only once. From germline, CDR1 is MNHEY and CDR2 SVGEGT. Losses at the gene ends were 2 bases for V and 4 bases for J; bases not matched to a gene: 10. The CDR3 contains 17 residues. Sequencing used blood. This sequence originates from a man aged 50-59 years in good health. The chain combines TRBV6-2 or TRBV6-3 with TRBJ2-1; 8 bases align to TRBD2. CDR3 coding DNA: TGTGCCAGCAGTTACGAAGCGGGGGCCCGATTATACAATGAGCAGTTCTTC. This gives the protein CASSYEAGARLYNEQFF.